Below, 7 T cell receptor beta chains from the same sample are listed, as sequenced in a study of blood T cells in healthy people across ages. A second PCR, run for roughly 6 to 11 cycles, used a sample-barcoded 5' primer plus a J-beta primer mix. MiXCR, applied by TCRdb to the 5' RACE reads, yields one record per CDR3 protein. The repertoire holds 580,000 or so distinct CDR3 sequences, with 40% to 55% as singletons. The sample was blood. Receptors were obtained from a man older than 75 in good health.

This chain uses TRBV6-2 or TRBV6-3 with TRBJ1-1; D gene unclear. The CDR3 length is 14 residues. Germline V gene data show CDR1 as MNHEY and CDR2 as SVGEGT. The V end lost 2 bases, the J end lost 6 bases, and 13 bases lay between the germline ends. CDR3 region: CASSYEYPTAEAFF. CDR3 nucleotide sequence: TGTGCCAGCAGTTACGAATACCCCACGGCTGAAGCTTTCTTT.

The gene calls are TRBV7-2 and TRBJ2-3, with D perhaps matching TRBD1 or TRBD2 (5 bases each). Germline CDR1 and CDR2: SGHTA and FQGNSA. There are 15 residues in the CDR3. Deletions cut 1 base from V and 2 bases from J, with 10 bases between. The CDR3 region is CASSLVVGPTDTQYF. CDR3 coding DNA: TGTGCCAGCAGCTTAGTAGTGGGACCCACAGATACGCAGTATTTT.

This chain uses TRBV7-2 with TRBJ1-5, with D unresolved. V was trimmed by 1 base and J by 0 bases, leaving 7 bases between them. This CDR3 region has 15 residues. The germline CDR1 and CDR2 sequences are SGHTA and FQGNSA. This CDR3 is CASSLGRVSNQPQHF. Written as DNA, the CDR3 is TGTGCCAGCAGCTTAGGCCGGGTTAGCAATCAGCCCCAGCATTTT.

This clonotype was found a few times. This chain links TRBV7-2 with TRBJ1-5, with TRBD1 as a possible D gene (5 bases). Germline V lookup: CDR1 SGHTA, CDR2 FQGNSA. Between the trimmed V and J ends, which lost 2 bases and 0 bases, there was a span of 8 bases. This CDR3 comprises 15 residues. For the CDR3, the DNA is TGTGCCAGCAGCTTACAGGGAAATAGCAATCAGCCCCAGCATTTT. Its protein is CASSLQGNSNQPQHF.

This chain links TRBV3-1 with TRBJ1-2; TRBD1 matches 7 bases. The ends lost 8 bases at V and 2 bases at J; junction bases unmatched: 5. Germline CDR1 LGHDT, CDR2 YNNKEL (reference sequence). The CDR3 contains 13 residues. The CDR3 sequence: CASGRGQNYGYTF. The DNA for the CDR3 is TGTGCCAGCGGCAGGGGACAGAACTATGGCTACACCTTC.

CDR3 protein: CSPDGDRIKDGYTF. The CDR3 coding sequence is TGCAGTCCCGATGGCGACAGGATCAAGGACGGCTACACCTTC. The V call is TRBV20-1, the J call TRBJ1-2, with a tentative D call TRBD1 (6 bases). CDR1 DFQATT and CDR2 SNEGSKA come from the germline V gene (reference sequence). This CDR3 spans 14 amino acids. Trimming left V 8 bases short and J 8 bases short, with 24 bases between.

V gene TRBV4-3 combines with J gene TRBJ2-2; D is tentatively TRBD1 or TRBD2 (5 bases each). The germline V gene has CDR1 LGHNA and CDR2 YSLEER. The CDR3 is 17 amino acids. Trimming removed 0 bases at V and 7 bases at J, with 18 bases between. CDR3 protein: CASSQERGSGQGGELFF. CDR3 coding DNA: TGCGCCAGCAGCCAAGAGCGAGGGTCTGGGCAGGGCGGGGAGCTGTTTTTT.